The rows below give T cell receptor beta chains drawn from one sample of a study of T cell repertoires in cytomegalovirus infection. Antigens of these TCRs are unknown. A single record per CDR3 protein comes from TCRdb applying MiXCR to the reads. The sample contains under 150,000 distinct CDR3 sequences, approximately 24% of which appear only once. The source material was PBMCs, sequenced either directly or after in vitro stimulation (not recorded which). These receptors were obtained from a human donor in good health (CMV status not recorded). Some clones in this sample may be carry-over from other donors' samples. CDR3s leave out the opening cysteine and the closing phenylalanine or tryptophan. Each record gives: J gene, V gene, clone size, CDR3 protein. Some rows mark clone size as missing; the rest say once, few, many or name a class of expanded clone.

TRBJ2-7 TRBV27 NA ASSPGLAGDEQY
TRBJ2-1 TRBV5-1 many ASSLGHSGNYNEQF
TRBJ2-5 TRBV4-1 once ASSQVLAGVRETQY
TRBJ2-7 TRBV7-3 NA ASSLQGSGKQY
TRBJ2-1 TRBV7-8 many ASSPRAGGPRNEQF
TRBJ2-7 TRBV6-2/TRBV6-3 once ASSHGTNREQY
TRBJ2-7 TRBV7-3 few ASSLGSRGVNEQY
TRBJ2-7 TRBV7-2 NA ASSSLIAGLYEQY
TRBJ1-5 TRBV7-8 many ASSSRTGRNPTQH
TRBJ1-1 TRBV27 NA ASLEGYTEAF
TRBJ1-4 TRBV30 NA AWRRRVRNEKLF
TRBJ2-7 TRBV19 NA ASSTDRLSEQY
TRBJ2-7 TRBV7-2 once ASSLRGGGDYEQY
TRBJ1-4 TRBV20-1 NA SAPTGTGRLLNEKLF
TRBJ1-2 TRBV7-6 many ASSLARPNYGYT
TRBJ1-5 TRBV7-8 few ASSYGYNQPQH
TRBJ1-1 TRBV6-2/TRBV6-3 few ASTDLPRNTEAF
TRBJ2-5 TRBV10-3 NA AISGRGGAGEETQY
TRBJ2-1 TRBV12-5 few ASGLDQGEQF
TRBJ1-1 TRBV7-8 NA ASSYGQGASTEAF
TRBJ2-1 TRBV4-1 NA ASSQRTSGTNEQF
TRBJ1-5 TRBV12-3/TRBV12-4 few ASSSADSYQPQH
TRBJ1-5 TRBV19 NA ASNRDSLNQPQH
TRBJ2-2 TRBV30 NA ACRTSGTGELF
TRBJ1-1 TRBV28 NA ASSLVVDYTEAF
TRBJ1-2 TRBV5-4 NA ASSLVRDKYYGYT
TRBJ1-3 TRBV28 NA ASSSLTLRSGNTIY
TRBJ2-3 TRBV4-2 NA ASSTSTDTQY
TRBJ2-1 TRBV5-4 few ASSLELAPYNEQF
TRBJ2-7 TRBV12-3/TRBV12-4 NA ASSFEPGGEQY
TRBJ1-2 TRBV7-6 NA ASSTVRDGYT
TRBJ1-3 TRBV6-2/TRBV6-3 few ASRDGGSGNTIY
TRBJ2-2 TRBV10-3 many AISDARGGGELF
TRBJ2-1 TRBV6-2/TRBV6-3 NA ASTYHNEQF
TRBJ1-2 TRBV10-3 NA AISEPGQGKYGYT
TRBJ2-5 TRBV20-1 NA SARGTSGRSGETQY
TRBJ2-7 TRBV28 NA ASITSGSRSYEQY
TRBJ1-1 TRBV27 NA ASSSRTGNTEAF
TRBJ2-5 TRBV19 few ASSKGTDGGTQY
TRBJ2-3 TRBV4-3 few ASSQGSGNTQY
TRBJ2-7 TRBV6-8 NA ASSGTGTGKNEQY
TRBJ2-5 TRBV19 NA ASSHRTVQETQY
TRBJ1-2 TRBV7-2 NA ASSIGRFYGYT
TRBJ2-3 TRBV29-1 NA SVEELGTSGSTDTQY
TRBJ2-1 TRBV27 many ASSPTGTSGNEQF
TRBJ1-3 TRBV7-8 many ASSPPPEGGNTIY
TRBJ1-1 TRBV19 few ASSLTQNTEAF
TRBJ2-1 TRBV4-3 NA ASSQGYSGQPNNEQF
TRBJ1-1 TRBV7-2 many ASSSVGTEAF
TRBJ2-5 TRBV7-8 NA ASSLARGFGLAQETQY